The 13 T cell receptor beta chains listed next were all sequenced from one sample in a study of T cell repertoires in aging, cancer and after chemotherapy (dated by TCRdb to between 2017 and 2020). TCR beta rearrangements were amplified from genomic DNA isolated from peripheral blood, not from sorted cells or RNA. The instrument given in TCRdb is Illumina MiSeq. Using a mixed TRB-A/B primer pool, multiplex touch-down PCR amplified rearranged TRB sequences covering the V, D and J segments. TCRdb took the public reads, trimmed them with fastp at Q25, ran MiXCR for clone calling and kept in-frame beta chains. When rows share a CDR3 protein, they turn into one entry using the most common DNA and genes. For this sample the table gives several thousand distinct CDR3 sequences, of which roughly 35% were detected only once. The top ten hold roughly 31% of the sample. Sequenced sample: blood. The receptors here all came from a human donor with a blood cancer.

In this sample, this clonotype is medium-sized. CDR3 sequence reads: CASSPVQDLSAQFF. As DNA, the CDR3 is TGTGCCAGCAGCCCAGTACAGGATCTGTCTGCACAGTTCTTC. The J gene is TRBJ2-1, the V gene TRBV12-3 or TRBV12-4; the D gene is possibly TRBD1 (5 bases). V lost 6 bases and J lost 13, with 22 bases in between. The CDR3 totals 14 residues.

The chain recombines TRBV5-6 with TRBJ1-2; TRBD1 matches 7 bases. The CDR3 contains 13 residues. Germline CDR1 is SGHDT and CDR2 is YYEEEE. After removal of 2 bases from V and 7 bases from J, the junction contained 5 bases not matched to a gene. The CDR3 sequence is CASSFGQARGYTF. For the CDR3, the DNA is TGTGCCAGCAGCTTCGGACAGGCGCGTGGCTACACCTTC.

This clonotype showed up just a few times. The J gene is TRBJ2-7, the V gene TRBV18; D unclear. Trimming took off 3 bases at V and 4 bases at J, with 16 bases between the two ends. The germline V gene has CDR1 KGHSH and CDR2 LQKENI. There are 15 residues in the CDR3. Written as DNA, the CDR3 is TGTGCCAGCTCACCCGATTTAACGAGTACATACGAGCAGTACTTC. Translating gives CASSPDLTSTYEQYF.

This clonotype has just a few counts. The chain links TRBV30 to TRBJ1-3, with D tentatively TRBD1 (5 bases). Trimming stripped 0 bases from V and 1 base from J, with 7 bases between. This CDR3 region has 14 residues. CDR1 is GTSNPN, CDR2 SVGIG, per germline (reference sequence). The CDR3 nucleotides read TGTGCCTGGAGTGTAGGGGAGTCTGGAAACACCATATATTTT. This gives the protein CAWSVGESGNTIYF.

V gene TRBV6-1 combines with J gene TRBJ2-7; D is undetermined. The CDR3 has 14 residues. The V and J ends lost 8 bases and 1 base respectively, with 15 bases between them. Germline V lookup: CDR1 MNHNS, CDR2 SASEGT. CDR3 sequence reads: CASSPWAQSYEQYF. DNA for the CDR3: TGTGCCAGCTCACCATGGGCCCAATCCTACGAGCAGTACTTC.

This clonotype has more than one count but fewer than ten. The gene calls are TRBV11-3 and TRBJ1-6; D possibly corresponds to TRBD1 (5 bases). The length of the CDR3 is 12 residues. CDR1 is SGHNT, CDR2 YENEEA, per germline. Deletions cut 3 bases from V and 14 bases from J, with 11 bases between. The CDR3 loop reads CASSFHGATLHF. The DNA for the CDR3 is TGTGCCAGCAGCTTTCACGGGGCTACCCTCCACTTT.

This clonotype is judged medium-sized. Here the CDR3 DNA reads TGTGCCTGGGGAGGGGTAGCGCCCAATGAGCAGTTCTTC. Translation gives CAWGGVAPNEQFF. J is TRBJ2-1 and V is TRBV30, with D tentatively TRBD2 (6 bases). The CDR3 runs to 13 residues. Germline V CDR1 and CDR2: GTSNPN, SVGIG (reference sequence). V lost 5 bases and J lost 6, with 14 bases in between.

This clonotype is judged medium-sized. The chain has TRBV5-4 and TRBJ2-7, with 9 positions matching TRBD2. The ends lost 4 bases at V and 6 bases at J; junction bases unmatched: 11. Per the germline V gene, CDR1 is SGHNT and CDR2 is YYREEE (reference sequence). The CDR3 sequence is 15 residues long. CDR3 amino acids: CASSPLAGARGEQYF. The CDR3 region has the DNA TGTGCCAGCAGCCCTTTAGCGGGAGCGAGAGGCGAGCAGTACTTC.

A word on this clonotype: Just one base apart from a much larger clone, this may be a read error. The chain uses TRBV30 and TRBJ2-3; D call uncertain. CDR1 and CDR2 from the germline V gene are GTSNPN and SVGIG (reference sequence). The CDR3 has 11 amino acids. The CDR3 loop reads CPWQNTDTQYF. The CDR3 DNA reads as TGTCCCTGGCAAAACACAGATACGCAGTATTTT.

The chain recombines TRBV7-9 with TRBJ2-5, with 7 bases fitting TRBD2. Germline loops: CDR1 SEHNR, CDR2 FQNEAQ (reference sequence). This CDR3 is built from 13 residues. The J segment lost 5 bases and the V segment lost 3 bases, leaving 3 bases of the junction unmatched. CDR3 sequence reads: CASSFHGGETQYF. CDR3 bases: TGTGCCAGCAGCTTCCACGGGGGGGAGACCCAGTACTTC.

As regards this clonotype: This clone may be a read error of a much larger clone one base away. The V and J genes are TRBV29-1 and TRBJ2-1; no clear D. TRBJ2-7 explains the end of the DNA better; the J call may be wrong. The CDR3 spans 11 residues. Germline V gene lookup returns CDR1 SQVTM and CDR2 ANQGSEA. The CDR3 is CSVSSYNEQYF. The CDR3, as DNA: TGCAGCGTCAGCTCCTACAATGAGCAGTACTTC.

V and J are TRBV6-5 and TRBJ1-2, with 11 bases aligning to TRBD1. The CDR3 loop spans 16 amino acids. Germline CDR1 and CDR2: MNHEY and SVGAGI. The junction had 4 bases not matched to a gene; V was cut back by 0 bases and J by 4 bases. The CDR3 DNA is TGTGCCAGCAGTTACTCGCGGACAGGGGGCACCTATGGCTACACCTTC. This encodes CASSYSRTGGTYGYTF.

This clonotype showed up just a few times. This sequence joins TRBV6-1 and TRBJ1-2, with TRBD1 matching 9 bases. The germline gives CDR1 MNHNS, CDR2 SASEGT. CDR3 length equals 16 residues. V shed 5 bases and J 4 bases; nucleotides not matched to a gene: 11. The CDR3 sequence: CASSRIIQGAGYGYTF. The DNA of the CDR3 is TGTGCCAGCAGTCGAATCATACAGGGGGCCGGCTATGGCTACACCTTC.